This is a list of T cell receptor beta chains from one sample in a study of shared clonotypes between healthy human individuals. The repertoire was sequenced with immunoSEQ multiplex PCR; TCRdb's copy has only in-frame clones and lacks some. This sample has 2 million to 2.5 million clones, with approximately 95% found just once. The specimen was naive CD4+ T cells sorted from blood. The receptors here all came from a man between 18 and 35 years old in good health. Each CDR3 is given with its conserved first and last residue. D genes are given only for firm matches.

V gene	J gene	D gene	CDR3 protein	CDR3 DNA
TRBV10-1	TRBJ2-3	-	CASSESGSTPSTDTQYF	TGCGCCAGCAGTGAGTCTGGAAGTACCCCAAGCACAGATACGCAGTATTTT
TRBV6-5	TRBJ1-2	TRBD1	CASSYSGDSYGYTF	TGTGCCAGCAGTTACTCGGGGGACAGTTATGGCTACACCTTC
TRBV7-2	TRBJ2-7	-	CASSSIGQAYEQYF	TGTGCCAGCAGCTCCATCGGTCAGGCTTACGAGCAGTACTTC
TRBV7-2	TRBJ2-7	-	CASSLDPGFYEQYF	TGTGCCAGCAGCTTAGACCCAGGCTTCTACGAGCAGTACTTC
TRBV28	TRBJ1-1	-	CASRLDSPGNTEAFF	TGTGCCAGCAGATTGGACAGTCCAGGGAACACTGAAGCTTTCTTT
TRBV25-1	TRBJ2-7	-	CASSRGWGSYEQYF	TGTGCCAGTTCTCGGGGGTGGGGGTCCTACGAGCAGTACTTC
TRBV7-2	TRBJ2-7	TRBD1	CASSLSQGLYF	TGTGCCAGCAGCTTATCACAGGGGTTGTACTTC
TRBV5-6	TRBJ2-3	-	CASTARWPLDTQYF	TGTGCCAGCACCGCTCGGTGGCCCCTAGATACGCAGTATTTT
TRBV4-1	TRBJ2-1	TRBD2	CASSPVVTSGRVGEQFF	TGCGCCAGCAGCCCGGTCGTGACTAGCGGGAGGGTTGGTGAGCAGTTCTTC
TRBV11-2	TRBJ1-4	-	CASSRGSGRRRLF	TGTGCCAGCAGCAGAGGCTCGGGGAGAAGGAGGCTTTTT
TRBV2	TRBJ2-7	-	CASSAAGPSYEQYF	TGTGCCAGCAGTGCCGCGGGACCTTCCTACGAGCAGTACTTC
TRBV7-2	TRBJ2-5	-	CASSRDFYQETQYF	TGTGCCAGCAGCCGGGACTTCTACCAAGAGACCCAGTACTTC
TRBV2	TRBJ2-1	TRBD1	CASTPGQGATEQFF	TGTGCCAGCACGCCGGGGCAGGGGGCGACTGAGCAGTTCTTC
TRBV28	TRBJ2-4	-	CASALGVVAKNIQYF	TGTGCCAGCGCTCTGGGAGTTGTTGCCAAAAACATTCAGTACTTC